This entry lists 25 T cell receptor beta chains sequenced from one sample in a study of blood T cell repertoires in COVID-19. The repertoire was sequenced with immunoSEQ multiplex PCR; TCRdb's copy has only in-frame clones and lacks some. The sample lists fewer than 90,000 clones, approximately 86% occurring once. Sequencing was carried out using peripheral blood. The receptors here all came from a man in his fifties or sixties with active or convalescent COVID-19.

V is TRBV28 and J is TRBJ2-7, with 12 positions matching TRBD2. Germline CDR1 MDHEN, CDR2 SYDVKM. This CDR3 is 16 amino acids long. Trimming at V came to 5 bases and at J to 1 base, leaving 6 bases not matched to a gene. Here the CDR3 reads CASSTGLAGRSYEQYV. The CDR3 coding sequence is TGTGCCAGCAGTACCGGACTAGCGGGGCGGTCCTACGAGCAGTACGTC.

V usage is TRBV6-2 or TRBV6-3 and J usage is TRBJ2-7; weak D call: TRBD2 (6 bases). Germline V gene sequence: CDR1 MNHEY, CDR2 SVGEGT. The CDR3 length is 17 residues. Trimming shortened V by 2 bases and J by 7 bases, and 24 bases separated the two germline ends. CDR3 sequence: CASSYAVGTPLEWEQYV. In DNA, the CDR3 is TGTGCCAGCAGTTACGCGGTTGGGACTCCCCTTGAGTGGGAGCAGTACGTC.

The chain uses TRBV19 and TRBJ2-3, with D perhaps TRBD1 (5 bases). CDR3 length: 15 residues. V lost 5 bases to trimming and J lost 0 bases, with 12 bases between them. CDR1 and CDR2 (germline): LNHDA, SQIVND (reference sequence). Here the CDR3 DNA reads TGTGCCAGTAGTGTCCCAGGGTCTAGCACAGATACGCAGTATTTT. Translated: CASSVPGSSTDTQYF.

V usage is TRBV27 and J usage is TRBJ2-5; no clear D gene. CDR3 size: 14 residues. V was cut by 0 bases and J by 7 bases, with 12 bases left in between. In germline, CDR1 is MNHEY, CDR2 SMNVEV (reference sequence). As DNA, the CDR3 is TGTGCCAGCAGTTTATCGGGCGTGTTTGGGACCCAGTACTTC. Its translation is CASSLSGVFGTQYF.

The CDR3 region is CASSVGQGATDEQYF. CDR3 DNA: TGCGCCAGCAGCGTAGGACAGGGGGCGACAGACGAGCAGTACTTC. The V call is TRBV5-1, the J call TRBJ2-7; 11 nucleotides match TRBD1. Germline CDR1 is SGHRS and CDR2 is YFSETQ. CDR3 length: 15 residues. V shed 4 bases, J shed 5 bases, and the junction held 8 bases outside the gene matches. The complete variable domain, with remaining parts taken from reference TRBV5-1 and TRBJ2-7, reads KAGVTQTPRYLIKTRGQQVTLSCSPISGHRSVSWYQQTPGQGLQFLFEYFSETQRNKGNFPGRFSGRQFSNSRSEMNVSTLELGDSALYLCASSVGQGATDEQYFGPGTRLTVT.

The chain joins TRBV5-4 to TRBJ2-1, with no clear D. V was pared by 4 bases and J by 7 bases, with 9 bases between. Germline V gives CDR1 SGHNT, CDR2 YYREEE (reference sequence). There are 12 residues in the CDR3. The CDR3 DNA reads as TGTGCCAGCAGCCCTCGGGTTAATGAGCAGTTCTTC. Encoded protein: CASSPRVNEQFF.

The chain employs TRBV19 and TRBJ2-5; 11 nucleotides line up with TRBD2. The J segment lost 2 bases and the V segment lost 6 bases, leaving 5 bases of the junction unmatched. The CDR3 consists of 15 residues. The germline V gene has CDR1 LNHDA and CDR2 SQIVND (reference sequence). Here the CDR3 reads CASSPSGGKQETQYF. DNA for the CDR3: TGTGCCAGTAGCCCTAGCGGGGGGAAACAAGAGACCCAGTACTTC.

The gene calls are TRBV9 and TRBJ2-7, with 13 bases aligning to TRBD2. CDR3 length: 19 residues. Trimming took 0 bases from V and 4 from J; bases not matched to a gene: 13. CDR1 is SGDLS, CDR2 YYNGEE, per germline. CDR3 nucleotide sequence: TGTGCCAGCAGCGTAGGTACTAGCGGGGGGGATTGTAATTCTTACGAGCAGTACGTC. It encodes CASSVGTSGGDCNSYEQYV.

The count of this clone is one. For the CDR3, the DNA is TGTGCCAGCTCACCTAGGACAGGGCAGAACACTGAAGCTTTCTTT. The encoded protein is CASSPRTGQNTEAFF. This chain connects TRBV18 to TRBJ1-1, with TRBD1 matching over 8 bases. Germline V lookup: CDR1 KGHSH, CDR2 LQKENI. Trimming cost V 3 bases and J 1 base; bases outside gene matches: 4. This CDR3 contains 15 residues.

The genes are TRBV5-1 and TRBJ2-7; possible D gene TRBD2, 6 bases. CDR1 is SGHRS and CDR2 is YFSETQ in the germline V gene. The CDR3 length is 15 residues. Trimming stripped 0 bases from V and 4 bases from J, with 14 bases between. CDR3 residues: CASSLDAGPGYEQYV. The CDR3 DNA reads TGCGCCAGCAGCTTGGATGCGGGGCCGGGATACGAGCAGTACGTC.

J is TRBJ1-2 and V is TRBV27; D might be TRBD1 (5 bases). CDR1 is MNHEY and CDR2 is SMNVEV in the germline V gene (reference sequence). Trimming took off 3 bases at V and 8 bases at J, with 13 bases between the two ends. This CDR3 contains 13 residues. CDR3 nucleotide sequence: TGTGCCAGCAGTTTCTCCAGGGCAAACGGCTACACCTTC. This translates into CASSFSRANGYTF.

This clone was seen once. The V and J genes are TRBV7-8 and TRBJ2-7; D perhaps matches TRBD1 (5 bases). This CDR3 has 15 amino acids. The germline gives CDR1 SGHVS, CDR2 FQNEAQ. Trimming left V 1 base short and J 3 bases short, with 13 bases between. The CDR3 protein is CASSLGQLTHYEQYF. CDR3 nucleotide sequence: TGTGCCAGCAGCTTAGGACAGCTTACCCACTACGAGCAGTACTTC.

The rearrangement joins TRBV28 to TRBJ1-4, with D perhaps TRBD1 (6 bases). This CDR3 is built from 13 residues. Germline V gene lookup returns CDR1 MDHEN and CDR2 SYDVKM. Trimming left V 7 bases short and J 8 bases short, with 14 bases between. The CDR3 region has the DNA TGTGCCAGCAACGGGGGGGCTGGGGAAAAACTGTTTTTT. Translated, it gives CASNGGAGEKLFF. The full variable domain, its missing parts supplied by reference TRBV28 and TRBJ1-4, is DVKVTQSSRYLVKRTGEKVFLECVQDMDHENMFWYRQDPGLGLRLIYFSYDVKMKEKGDIPEGYSVSREKKERFSLILESASTNQTSMYLCASNGGAGEKLFFGSGTQLSVL.

The chain carries TRBV5-1 and TRBJ2-3, with 12 bases identical to TRBD1. The CDR3 totals 19 residues. CDR1 SGHRS and CDR2 YFSETQ come from the germline V gene. The V and J ends lost 3 bases and 1 base, in that order; junction bases with no gene match: 12. CDR3 sequence (DNA): TGCGCCAGCAGCTCACCCACCGGGACAGGGGGCTTTGGCACAGATACGCAGTATTTT. Its translation is CASSSPTGTGGFGTDTQYF.

V and J are TRBV5-4 and TRBJ1-4; D is perhaps TRBD1 (5 bases). With 4 bases removed from V and 2 bases from J, the gap between germline ends came to 18 bases. CDR3 length: 17 amino acids. Germline V gene lookup returns CDR1 SGHNT and CDR2 YYREEE (reference sequence). The CDR3 sequence is CASSRGTAGGTNEKLFF. The DNA of the CDR3 is TGTGCCAGCAGCCGCGGGACGGCGGGGGGGACTAATGAAAAACTGTTTTTT.

This chain joins TRBV9 and TRBJ2-3; 11 bases are a match to TRBD1. V shed 3 bases, J shed 3 bases, and the junction held 3 bases outside the gene matches. Looked up from germline, CDR1 is SGDLS and CDR2 is YYNGEE. CDR3 length equals 15 residues. The CDR3 loop reads CASSGTGGITDTQYF. CDR3 in DNA: TGTGCCAGCAGCGGGACAGGGGGCATAACAGATACGCAGTATTTT.

In its sample, this clone was seen once. V and J are TRBV2 and TRBJ1-2, with D possibly TRBD1 on 5 matching bases. V gave up 5 bases and J gave up 4 bases, with 11 bases separating them. The V gene's germline CDR1 is SNHLY and CDR2 FYNNEI. The CDR3 runs to 13 residues. CDR3 protein: CASSYWGSYGYTF. DNA for the CDR3: TGTGCCAGCAGTTATTGGGGCAGCTATGGCTACACCTTC.

The J gene is TRBJ1-2, the V gene TRBV12-3 or TRBV12-4, with a tentative D call TRBD1 (5 bases). V shed 3 bases and J shed 4 bases, with 9 bases lying between them. CDR3 length equals 13 residues. The CDR3 nucleotides are TGTGCCAGCAGTTTGGGCAGGGTCTATGGCTACACCTTC. Its protein product is CASSLGRVYGYTF.

The rearrangement joins TRBV18 to TRBJ2-4; 8 positions match TRBD1. Germline assignment: CDR1 KGHSH and CDR2 LQKENI. The V and J ends lost 3 bases and 5 bases, in that order; junction bases with no gene match: 6. The CDR3 contains 15 residues. For the CDR3, the DNA is TGTGCCAGCTCACCTTATACAGGGGGTGAAAACATTCAGTACTTC. This sequence encodes CASSPYTGGENIQYF.

The chain recombines TRBV11-1 with TRBJ2-5; D perhaps matches TRBD2 (5 bases). The CDR3 runs to 12 residues. The ends were cut back, 7 bases at V and 1 base at J, with 7 bases in the middle. Germline CDR1 is SGHAT and CDR2 is FQDESV (reference sequence). The CDR3 loop reads CASTTSQETQYF. Here the CDR3 DNA reads TGTGCCAGCACTACTAGCCAAGAGACCCAGTACTTC.

The genes are TRBV19 and TRBJ1-2; D unclear. Germline V CDR1 and CDR2: LNHDA, SQIVND (reference sequence). There are 12 residues in the CDR3. V shed 5 bases and J shed 8 bases, with 12 bases lying between them. CDR3 in DNA: TGTGCCAGTAGTGCACGGGTTGGCGGCTACACCTTC. It encodes CASSARVGGYTF.

This clone was found a few times. The V and J genes are TRBV4-2 and TRBJ2-1; 7 nucleotides align to TRBD2. Unmatched junction bases numbered 7, after V lost 4 bases and J lost 7 bases. The CDR3 contains 14 residues. Germline CDR1 reads LGHNA; CDR2 reads YNFKEQ. CDR3 in DNA: TGTGCCAGCAGCCCCCTCCGGGGGGAAAATGAGCAGTTCTTC. Translating gives CASSPLRGENEQFF.

The chain employs TRBV19 and TRBJ1-5; D gene unclear. Germline V gene data show CDR1 as LNHDA and CDR2 as SQIVND (reference sequence). This CDR3 is built from 14 residues. The ends were cut back, 4 bases at V and 6 bases at J, with 13 bases in the middle. The CDR3, as DNA: TGTGCCAGTAGTACCCGCAGTGATCCTCAGCCCCAGCATTTT. It encodes CASSTRSDPQPQHF.

In this sample, this clone turned up once. The chain links TRBV7-9 to TRBJ2-1; 11 positions match TRBD2. The CDR3 totals 16 residues. Per germline, CDR1 SEHNR and CDR2 FQNEAQ (reference sequence). The junction had 10 bases not matched to a gene; V was cut back by 4 bases and J by 8 bases. CDR3 protein: CASSSNPGLAVDEQFF. DNA of the CDR3: TGTGCCAGCAGCTCAAACCCGGGACTAGCGGTCGATGAGCAGTTCTTC.

This clone has just one count. V gene TRBV27 combines with J gene TRBJ2-7, with unresolved D. Per germline, CDR1 MNHEY and CDR2 SMNVEV (reference sequence). V was shortened by 0 bases and J by 4 bases, with 10 bases between the two germline ends. The CDR3 runs 14 residues. CDR3 bases: TGTGCCAGCAGTTTATCGCCGAGGTCTTACGAGCAGTACTTC. Its protein product is CASSLSPRSYEQYF.